This TCR beta chain came from a study of spatial heterogeneity in lung cancer. Stated time point: sample taken at primary tumor resection. This clonotype was detected only once. Its matching antigen is unknown. CDR3 length equals 19 residues. V lost 4 bases and J lost 3; bases outside the gene matches: 17. Germline V gene data show CDR1 as KGHSH and CDR2 as LQKENI. Study-level results: It was found that expanded intratumoral alpha and beta TCR counts tracked tumor mutation counts.

TCRdb passed the 5' RACE reads through MiXCR, listing each CDR3 protein once. The sample carries around 2,500 distinct CDR3 sequences, about 48% recorded once. The sample was lung tumor tissue, taken at surgery. This sequence joins TRBV18 and TRBJ2-3; 9 bases agree with TRBD2. The TCR originated in a male donor with early-stage non-small cell lung cancer. The chain's CDR3 is CASSQDSPSGDGGTDTQYF. In nucleotides, the CDR3 is TGTGCCAGCTCACAAGACTCGCCTAGCGGGGATGGAGGGACAGATACGCAGTATTTT.